This TCR beta chain was profiled in a study of T cell repertoires in cytomegalovirus infection. This clonotype has more than one count but fewer than ten. The target antigen is unknown. V was pared by 3 bases and J by 1 base, with 6 bases of the junction left unmatched. This CDR3 has 15 residues. CDR1 SGDLS and CDR2 YYNGEE come from the germline V gene. TCRdb used MiXCR to reprocess the reads, holding one entry per CDR3 protein. The sample holds about 340,000 distinct CDR3 sequences, almost 30% seen once. The starting material was cultured PBMCs, obtained from culture after CMV antigen stimulation. This clonotype originated in a human donor in good health (CMV status not recorded). Some clones in this sample may be carry-over from other donors' samples. This chain uses TRBV9 with TRBJ2-5; 7 bases fit TRBD1. The CDR3 sequence: CASSAQTGSQETQYF. CDR3 sequence (DNA): TGTGCCAGCAGCGCTCAGACAGGGAGCCAAGAGACCCAGTACTTC.